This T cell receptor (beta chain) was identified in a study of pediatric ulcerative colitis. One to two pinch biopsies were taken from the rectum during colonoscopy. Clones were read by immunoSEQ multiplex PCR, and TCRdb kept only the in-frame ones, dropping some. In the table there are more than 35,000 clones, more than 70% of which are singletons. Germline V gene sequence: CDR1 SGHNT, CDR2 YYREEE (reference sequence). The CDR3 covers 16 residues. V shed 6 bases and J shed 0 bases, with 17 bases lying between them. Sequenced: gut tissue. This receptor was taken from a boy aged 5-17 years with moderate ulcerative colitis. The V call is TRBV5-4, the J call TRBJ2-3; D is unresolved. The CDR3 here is CASTSARQRSTDTQYF. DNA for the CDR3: TGTGCCAGCACGTCTGCGCGGCAGAGAAGCACAGATACGCAGTATTTT.